The text below deals with one TCR beta chain. Sequencing was performed with immunoSEQ multiplex PCR; in TCRdb, only in-frame clones are kept and a portion is missing. This table has roughly 150,000 clones, around 87% appearing once. This record comes from a study of T cell responses to AZD1222 COVID-19 vaccine. This CDR3 region has 10 residues. The V end was cut by 7 bases, the J end by 7 bases, with 10 bases between. CDR1 and CDR2 from the germline V gene are DFQATT and SNEGSKA (reference sequence). Sequences were derived from peripheral blood, sampled 28 days after the second AZD1222 dose. This clonotype was sampled from an adult who received the AZD1222 COVID-19 vaccine. V gene TRBV20-1 combines with J gene TRBJ1-2; D remains ambiguous. CDR3 amino acids: CSVSESGYTF. CDR3 in DNA: TGCAGTGTCAGTGAGAGTGGCTACACCTTC.